The source of this TCR beta chain is a study of T cells after yellow fever vaccination. Study conclusions and caveats: Most clones from primary vaccination were detected again post-booster (roughly 96% CD4, more than 85% CD8).

TCRdb fed the 5' RACE reads into MiXCR, producing one record per CDR3 protein. The data contain around 310,000 distinct CDR3 sequences, less than 4.5% of them singletons. Germline V gene data show CDR1 as SGHTA and CDR2 as FQGNSA. Deletions cut 2 bases from V and 6 bases from J, with 5 bases between. The CDR3 loop spans 12 amino acids. This clonotype was detected many times. Its antigen is undetermined. This TCR derives from a man younger than 30 who received the YFV17D yellow fever vaccine. This material consisted of PBMCs, taken on the day of the yellow fever booster vaccination. The gene calls are TRBV7-2 and TRBJ1-5; D unresolved. CDR3 protein: CASSLRSQPQHF. The CDR3 DNA reads as TGTGCCAGCAGCTTACGGAGTCAGCCCCAGCATTTT.